These 7 T cell receptor beta chains were all obtained from the same sample, sequenced in a study of T cells after yellow fever vaccination. In TCRdb, the 5' RACE reads were re-called with MiXCR into one record per CDR3 protein. The profile shows about 300,000 distinct CDR3 sequences, under 9% of them singletons. Material: CD4+ T cells sorted from PBMCs, obtained 5 days after the yellow fever booster vaccination. These receptors originate from a man aged 18-30 years who received the YFV17D yellow fever vaccine.

This clonotype was seen many times. V usage is TRBV28 and J usage is TRBJ1-5; weak D call: TRBD1 (6 bases). The CDR3 is 13 amino acids. Germline values: CDR1 MDHEN, CDR2 SYDVKM. Trimming left V 6 bases short and J 0 bases short, with 6 bases between. The CDR3 DNA reads as TGTGCCAGCAGACAGGGTAGCAATCAGCCCCAGCATTTT. It codes for CASRQGSNQPQHF.

This clonotype has only a few counts. This chain connects TRBV7-9 to TRBJ2-5; 9 positions agree with TRBD1. This CDR3 comprises 14 residues. The ends lost 4 bases at V and 5 bases at J; junction bases unmatched: 5. The germline V gene has CDR1 SEHNR and CDR2 FQNEAQ (reference sequence). CDR3 nucleotides: TGTGCCAGCAGCTGGGACAGGGTGAGGGAGACCCAGTACTTC. It translates to CASSWDRVRETQYF.

There are many counts of this clonotype. The gene calls are TRBV6-1 and TRBJ2-2, with D perhaps TRBD1 (5 bases). The CDR3 spans 15 residues. CDR1 is MNHNS and CDR2 is SASEGT in the germline V gene. Trimming took off 0 bases at V and 4 bases at J, with 9 bases between the two ends. The CDR3 DNA follows: TGTGCCAGCAGTGAAGCAAAGGGGCGCACCGGGGAGCTGTTTTTT. It is translated as CASSEAKGRTGELFF.

In this sample, this clonotype turned up a few times. The chain carries TRBV12-3 or TRBV12-4 and TRBJ1-6; no clear D gene. The V and J ends lost 1 base and 6 bases respectively, with 10 bases between them. CDR3 length equals 15 residues. CDR3 loop: CASSLGRHLNSPLHF. The CDR3 DNA reads TGTGCCAGCAGTTTAGGGAGGCACCTTAATTCACCCCTCCACTTT.

This clonotype was counted at least ten times. The chain links TRBV19 to TRBJ2-3; 7 bases align to TRBD2. The trim removed 6 bases at V and 3 bases at J, leaving 9 bases unmatched. The CDR3 runs to 15 residues. Germline V gene sequence: CDR1 LNHDA, CDR2 SQIVND (reference sequence). CDR3 protein: CASRLSAAGTDTQYF. DNA of the CDR3: TGTGCCAGTAGGTTGTCGGCAGCGGGGACAGATACGCAGTATTTT.

The V call is TRBV7-9, the J call TRBJ2-1; D gene ambiguous. The germline CDR1 and CDR2 sequences are SEHNR and FQNEAQ (reference sequence). With 5 bases removed from V and 8 bases from J, the gap between germline ends came to 7 bases. The CDR3 extends over 11 amino acids. The CDR3 nucleotides are TGTGCCAGCAGCGCGCGGCATGAGCAGTTCTTC. This codes for CASSARHEQFF. Drawing the rest from reference TRBV7-9 and TRBJ2-1, the complete variable domain is DTGVSQNPRHKITKRGQNVTFRCDPISEHNRLYWYRQTLGQGPEFLTYFQNEAQLEKSRLLSDRFSAERPKGSFSTLEIQRTEQGDSAMYLCASSARHEQFFGPGTRLTVL.

This clonotype has just a few counts. The chain combines TRBV5-1 with TRBJ2-5; D possibly corresponds to TRBD1 (6 bases). V shed 0 bases and J shed 2 bases, with 11 bases lying between them. This CDR3 comprises 15 residues. The germline V gene encodes CDR1 SGHRS and CDR2 YFSETQ. In nucleotides, the CDR3 is TGCGCCAGCAGCTTGGCTAGGGGGACGCAAGAGACCCAGTACTTC. This codes for CASSLARGTQETQYF.